The T cell receptor (beta chain) described here comes from a study of regulatory T cells in long-lasting Graves disease. Sample time point: newly diagnosed GD, antithyroid drugs for less than 3 months. The TCR library was made from RNA extracted from PBMCs. Germline V gene sequence: CDR1 SNHLY, CDR2 FYNNEI. V lost 3 bases and J lost 1; bases outside the gene matches: 14. This CDR3 region has 19 residues. Points from the study as a whole: Segments TRBV28, TRBJ1-2 and TRBJ2-5 showed preferential usage in persistent disease.

To make TCR beta libraries, researchers used iRepertoire HTBI primers and Arm-PCR of CDR3 regions. A single record per CDR3 protein comes from TCRdb applying MiXCR to the multiplex PCR reads. The data contain about 440,000 distinct CDR3 sequences, about a sixth of them singletons. Only a few counts were recorded for this clonotype. The antigen is unknown. In addition, the sample was reused for a study of T cells in Graves' hyperthyroidism and ophthalmopathy. That work states: The definition of stable Graves' hyperthyroidism was no ophthalmopathy progression within 18 months. Each patient was aged 18 to 65 and had newly diagnosed hyperthyroidism of under 2 months' duration. Clonotypes that were expanded in thyroid above 0.001 mostly appeared in blood too.

This clonotype was obtained from a young woman with Graves disease. The rearrangement joins TRBV2 to TRBJ1-2, with TRBD1 identical over 10 bases. The source was peripheral blood mononuclear cells (PBMCs), collected at new diagnosis, from a patient treated with antithyroid drugs. The DNA for the CDR3 is TGTGCCAGCAGTGAGGGGCTCGGGACAGGGGATTTCGGTAACTATGGCTACACCTTC. As protein: CASSEGLGTGDFGNYGYTF.